The 32 T cell receptor beta chains listed next were all sequenced from one sample in a study of Ad26.COV2.S vaccination and SARS-CoV-2 variants. Assay: immunoSEQ multiplex PCR; the TCRdb copy retains only in-frame clones and omits some. The sample lists 440,000 or so clones; approximately 90% were seen once. Treatment defined: some 19 received Ad26.COV2.S at low or high dose, single or two shots; 5 received placebo; per-sample allocation not given. Vaccine and placebo recipients were sampled on day 63 after the first injection. The source was peripheral blood, collected in a trial of Ad26.COV2.S vaccine versus placebo. Receptor source: a person aged 18 to 59 who received the Ad26.COV2.S COVID-19 vaccine or a placebo.

The chain couples TRBV3-1 (or the pseudogene TRBV3-2) to TRBJ1-2; 7 bases align to TRBD1. Germline CDR1 and CDR2: LGHDT and YNNKEL (reference sequence). Trimming cost V 2 bases and J 3 bases; bases outside gene matches: 18. This CDR3 contains 19 residues. The CDR3 DNA sequence: TGTGCCAGCAGCCAAAAAATGGACTGGACCACGAGGGGGCACTATGGCTACACCTTC. This gives the protein CASSQKMDWTTRGHYGYTF.

V is TRBV28 and J is TRBJ1-6; 9 bases are a match to TRBD1. CDR1 is MDHEN, CDR2 SYDVKM, per germline. V lost 4 bases and J lost 9; bases outside the gene matches: 4. The CDR3 is 14 residues long. Here the CDR3 reads CASSWDREGSPLHF. CDR3 coding DNA: TGTGCCAGCAGTTGGGACAGGGAAGGTTCACCCCTCCACTTT.

This clone has just a few counts. The gene calls are TRBV28 and TRBJ2-7, with a tentative D call TRBD1 (6 bases). The CDR3 is made up of 14 amino acids. Trimming removed 8 bases from V and 3 bases from J, with 17 bases in between. Per the germline V gene, CDR1 is MDHEN and CDR2 is SYDVKM. The CDR3 sequence is CASEPQGDYYEQYF. As DNA, the CDR3 is TGTGCCAGCGAACCACAGGGAGATTACTACGAGCAGTACTTC.

In this sample, this clone turned up once. The gene calls are TRBV3-1 (or the pseudogene TRBV3-2) and TRBJ2-1, with 7 bases matching TRBD2. Germline V gives CDR1 LGHDT, CDR2 YNNKEL (reference sequence). The CDR3 length is 16 residues. Germline trimming cut 5 bases from V and 0 bases from J; bases unmatched to any gene: 7. DNA for the CDR3: TGTGCCAGCAGCTCCCTGGGGGGGGACTCCTACAATGAGCAGTTCTTC. This translates into CASSSLGGDSYNEQFF.

The gene calls are TRBV7-9 and TRBJ1-1; tentatively, D is TRBD1 (5 bases). CDR1 is SEHNR, CDR2 FQNEAQ, per germline (reference sequence). CDR3 length: 14 amino acids. V lost 5 bases to trimming and J lost 3 bases, with 13 bases between them. The CDR3 is CASSQGAGHTEAFF. The CDR3 DNA sequence: TGTGCCAGCAGCCAAGGGGCAGGTCACACTGAAGCTTTCTTT. The full variable domain, with the rest looked up from reference TRBV7-9 and TRBJ1-1, is DTGVSQNPRHKITKRGQNVTFRCDPISEHNRLYWYRQTLGQGPEFLTYFQNEAQLEKSRLLSDRFSAERPKGSFSTLEIQRTEQGDSAMYLCASSQGAGHTEAFFGQGTRLTVV.

This clone has only one observation. The rearrangement uses TRBV9 and TRBJ1-4; no firm D call. The CDR3 runs 13 residues. Germline CDR1 reads SGDLS; CDR2 reads YYNGEE. V lost 0 bases to trimming and J lost 3 bases, with 3 bases between them. CDR3 nucleotide sequence: TGTGCCAGCAGCGTAGGTTCTAATGAAAAACTGTTTTTT. The encoded protein is CASSVGSNEKLFF.

The count of this clone is one. This chain connects TRBV7-9 to TRBJ2-1; tentative D call: TRBD2 (5 bases). V was cut by 7 bases and J by 8 bases, with 15 bases left in between. This CDR3 region has 13 residues. Germline lookup yields CDR1 SEHNR and CDR2 FQNEAQ (reference sequence). The CDR3 DNA reads as TGTGCCAGCACCCTCGGGGTTATCGATGAGCAGTTCTTC. Its translation: CASTLGVIDEQFF.

This chain's CDR3 is CASSPGRGEQYF. As DNA, the CDR3 is TGTGCCAGCAGCCCCGGGAGGGGGGAGCAGTACTTC. This chain links TRBV28 with TRBJ2-7; 8 bases are a match to TRBD2. In germline, CDR1 is MDHEN, CDR2 SYDVKM. The CDR3 totals 12 residues. Trimming at V came to 6 bases and at J to 7 bases, leaving 5 bases not matched to a gene.

This sequence joins TRBV3-1 (or the pseudogene TRBV3-2) and TRBJ1-2, with TRBD1 matching 8 bases. V dropped 5 bases and J dropped 3; count of bases not matched to a gene: 11. Germline-derived CDR1 and CDR2 are LGHDT and YNNKEL (reference sequence). The CDR3 extends over 16 amino acids. The DNA for the CDR3 is TGTGCCAGCAGCTCCAATTTTCAGGGGGCTGACTATGGCTACACCTTC. Protein: CASSSNFQGADYGYTF.

The genes are TRBV29-1 and TRBJ2-3, with TRBD2 identical over 8 bases. Germline CDR1 and CDR2: SQVTM and ANQGSEA. This CDR3 contains 12 residues. The junction had 3 bases not matched to a gene; V was cut back by 5 bases and J by 5 bases. The DNA of the CDR3 is TGCAGCGTTATCGCGGGGGGAGATACGCAGTATTTT. The encoded protein is CSVIAGGDTQYF.

This chain joins TRBV11-1 and TRBJ2-3, with 11 bases that match TRBD2. Germline V CDR1 and CDR2: SGHAT, FQDESV (reference sequence). CDR3 length: 16 residues. V gave up 5 bases and J gave up 5 bases; unmatched junction bases: 9. In DNA, the CDR3 is TGTGCCAGCAGCACGGGGGGTACTAGCGGGGGAGATACGCAGTATTTT. This translates into CASSTGGTSGGDTQYF.

This chain links TRBV29-1 with TRBJ1-2; D remains ambiguous. The V end lost 2 bases, the J end lost 4 bases, and 11 bases lay between the germline ends. In germline, CDR1 is SQVTM, CDR2 ANQGSEA. This CDR3 region has 13 residues. The CDR3: CSVERALGYGYTF. CDR3 DNA sequence: TGCAGCGTTGAAAGGGCGTTGGGCTATGGCTACACCTTC. Filled out from reference TRBV29-1 and TRBJ1-2, the complete variable domain reads SAVISQKPSRDICQRGTSLTIQCQVDSQVTMMFWYRQQPGQSLTLIATANQGSEATYESGFVIDKFPISRPNLTFSTLTVSNMSPEDSSIYLCSVERALGYGYTFGSGTRLTVV.

The genes are TRBV2 and TRBJ1-2; possible D gene TRBD1, 6 bases. V was pared by 2 bases and J by 7 bases, with 17 bases between. The germline V gene encodes CDR1 SNHLY and CDR2 FYNNEI. This CDR3 comprises 15 residues. In nucleotides, the CDR3 is TGTGCCAGCAGTGAACAGGGGCCCGAGATCAGTGGCTACACCTTC. It codes for CASSEQGPEISGYTF.

On this clone itself: The sample holds other DNA sequences that translate to the same CDR3. The chain couples TRBV7-9 to TRBJ2-7; 7 bases line up with TRBD2. The CDR3 extends over 17 amino acids. The germline V gene has CDR1 SEHNR and CDR2 FQNEAQ (reference sequence). J was trimmed by 4 bases and V by 4 bases; bases with no gene match: 16. The CDR3 spells CASSSSSGSPWVYEQYF. The CDR3 nucleotides read TGTGCCAGCAGCTCGTCTAGCGGAAGCCCCTGGGTATACGAGCAGTACTTC.

About this clone: This specimen includes other DNA sequences encoding the same CDR3. V usage is TRBV9 and J usage is TRBJ2-1; 7 bases are shared with TRBD2. The V and J ends lost 0 bases and 0 bases, in that order; junction bases with no gene match: 3. CDR3 length: 16 residues. Looked up from germline, CDR1 is SGDLS and CDR2 is YYNGEE. CDR3 loop: CASSVGGGSSYNEQFF. DNA for the CDR3: TGTGCCAGCAGCGTAGGCGGCGGGAGCTCCTACAATGAGCAGTTCTTC. Using reference TRBV9 and TRBJ2-1 for the parts outside the CDR3, the full variable domain is DSGVTQTPKHLITATGQRVTLRCSPRSGDLSVYWYQQSLDQGLQFLIQYYNGEERAKGNILERFSAQQFPDLHSELNLSSLELGDSALYFCASSVGGGSSYNEQFFGPGTRLTVL.

This clone was seen a single time. The chain joins TRBV3-1 (or the pseudogene TRBV3-2) to TRBJ1-2; a weak D match, TRBD1 (6 bases). With 4 bases removed from V and 2 bases from J, the gap between germline ends came to 20 bases. CDR3 size: 17 residues. Germline V CDR1 and CDR2: LGHDT, YNNKEL (reference sequence). CDR3 DNA: TGTGCCAGCAGCCTCAGACCTACATTAACAGGGAACTATGGCTACACCTTC. This translates into CASSLRPTLTGNYGYTF.

This chain links TRBV5-4 with TRBJ2-1; D remains unclear. This CDR3 spans 14 amino acids. Per germline, CDR1 SGHNT and CDR2 YYREEE (reference sequence). V gave up 0 bases and J gave up 5 bases, with 9 bases separating them. CDR3 loop: CASSLAGSNNEQFF. CDR3 DNA sequence: TGTGCCAGCAGCTTGGCCGGCAGCAACAATGAGCAGTTCTTC.

The chain joins TRBV6-5 to TRBJ1-2, with 8 bases fitting TRBD1. V lost 1 base, J lost 2 bases, and 3 bases stayed unmatched. CDR1 is MNHEY and CDR2 is SVGAGI in the germline V gene. This CDR3 is 15 amino acids long. CDR3 DNA: TGTGCCAGCAGTTACTACCGGGACAGGAACTATGGCTACACCTTC. The encoded protein is CASSYYRDRNYGYTF.

The V call is TRBV19, the J call TRBJ1-2; no firm D call. The V gene's germline CDR1 is LNHDA and CDR2 SQIVND (reference sequence). Trimming cost V 8 bases and J 6 bases, with 16 bases left between them. This CDR3 comprises 13 residues. CDR3 amino acids: CASYSGPAHGYTF. The DNA for the CDR3 is TGTGCCAGTTACTCCGGGCCAGCCCATGGCTACACCTTC. The whole variable domain, filled in from reference TRBV19 and TRBJ1-2, reads DGGITQSPKYLFRKEGQNVTLSCEQNLNHDAMYWYRQDPGQGLRLIYYSQIVNDFQKGDIAEGYSVSREKKESFPLTVTSAQKNPTAFYLCASYSGPAHGYTFGSGTRLTVV.

This clone was seen only once. This chain uses TRBV25-1 with TRBJ2-1, with TRBD2 identical over 9 bases. Per the germline V gene, CDR1 is MGHDK and CDR2 is SYGVNS. This CDR3 is 15 amino acids long. Unmatched junction bases numbered 6, after V lost 3 bases and J lost 6 bases. CDR3 DNA sequence: TGTGCCAGCAGTGACGGCGGGAGGGCCACCAATGAGCAGTTCTTC. Protein product: CASSDGGRATNEQFF.

J is TRBJ2-7 and V is TRBV28; 8 nucleotides match TRBD1. The V gene end was trimmed by 3 bases and the J gene end by 2 bases; junction bases not matched to a gene: 6. CDR1 is MDHEN and CDR2 is SYDVKM in the germline V gene. This CDR3 is 15 amino acids long. The CDR3 is CASSFGNRGAYEQYF. The CDR3 nucleotides are TGTGCCAGCAGTTTCGGGAACAGGGGGGCCTACGAGCAGTACTTC.

The chain couples TRBV6-1 to TRBJ1-3; tentatively, D is TRBD1 (5 bases). The CDR3 runs 15 residues. V gave up 3 bases and J gave up 1 base, with 10 bases separating them. The germline V gene has CDR1 MNHNS and CDR2 SASEGT. The CDR3 nucleotides are TGTGCCAGCAGTGAGGACATACTTTCTGGAAACACCATATATTTT. It is translated as CASSEDILSGNTIYF.

The chain employs TRBV11-2 and TRBJ2-1, with D perhaps TRBD1 or TRBD2 (6 bases each). Germline CDR1 reads SGHAT; CDR2 reads FQNNGV. The CDR3 runs to 18 residues. The V gene lost 5 bases and the J gene lost 3 bases, with 23 bases spanning the gap. The chain's CDR3 is CASSRHGGGDRLYNEQFF. The CDR3 DNA reads TGTGCCAGCAGCCGGCACGGGGGCGGCGACCGACTCTACAATGAGCAGTTCTTC.

The chain couples TRBV27 to TRBJ2-3; D gene uncertain. The CDR3 sequence is 13 residues long. Deletions cut 5 bases from V and 2 bases from J, with 8 bases between. Germline CDR1 MNHEY, CDR2 SMNVEV (reference sequence). The CDR3 spells CASSPQNTDTQYF. The CDR3 DNA is TGTGCCAGCAGTCCGCAGAACACAGATACGCAGTATTTT.

V usage is TRBV19 and J usage is TRBJ1-1; D may be TRBD1 (6 bases). Trimming cost V 5 bases and J 0 bases, with 22 bases left between them. The CDR3 sequence is 18 residues long. Per the germline V gene, CDR1 is LNHDA and CDR2 is SQIVND (reference sequence). The CDR3 bases are TGTGCCAGTAGTCATTCGGGGACATCCCGGCCTATGAACACTGAAGCTTTCTTT. Translation: CASSHSGTSRPMNTEAFF.

This sequence joins TRBV12-3 or TRBV12-4 and TRBJ1-1; the D is unclear. Deletions cut 4 bases from V and 4 bases from J, with 4 bases between. The CDR3 totals 11 residues. The CDR3 bases are TGTGCCAGCAGTTCGGGCACTGAAGCTTTCTTT. Translated: CASSSGTEAFF.

J is TRBJ1-2 and V is TRBV5-5, with TRBD1 matching over 7 bases. The CDR3 is made up of 13 amino acids. V gave up 7 bases and J gave up 8 bases; unmatched junction bases: 11. Germline V gene data show CDR1 as SGHKS and CDR2 as YYEKEE (reference sequence). CDR3 protein: CASRQGGTGGYTF. The CDR3 DNA reads as TGTGCCAGCCGACAGGGTGGGACGGGGGGCTACACCTTC.

The chain combines TRBV9 with TRBJ2-6, with D perhaps assigned TRBD1 or TRBD2 (6 bases each). V lost 8 bases and J 1 base, leaving 10 bases between the germline ends. The CDR3 has 14 residues. From germline, CDR1 is SGDLS and CDR2 YYNGEE. CDR3 bases: TGTGCCAGTGGAGGGGGGTCTGGGGCCAACGTCCTGACTTTC. This translates into CASGGGSGANVLTF.

V gene TRBV19 combines with J gene TRBJ1-5; 8 bases line up with TRBD1. The germline CDR1 and CDR2 sequences are LNHDA and SQIVND (reference sequence). V lost 5 bases and J lost 2; bases outside the gene matches: 5. CDR3 size: 15 residues. Written as DNA, the CDR3 is TGTGCCAGTAGTCCAATGGGACAGGGCAATCAGCCCCAGCATTTT. Protein product: CASSPMGQGNQPQHF.

The chain carries TRBV6-5 and TRBJ2-5; tentative D call: TRBD1 (6 bases). This CDR3 has 14 amino acids. Per germline, CDR1 MNHEY and CDR2 SVGAGI. Trimming removed 0 bases from V and 5 bases from J, with 10 bases in between. The CDR3 DNA sequence: TGTGCCAGCAGTTACTCGTGGGGGCGGGAGACCCAGTACTTC. Translation: CASSYSWGRETQYF.

The rearrangement links TRBV10-1 to TRBJ2-3, with TRBD2 identical over 9 bases. Losses at the gene ends were 1 base for V and 7 bases for J; bases not matched to a gene: 6. The CDR3 has 15 amino acids. CDR1 is WNHNN and CDR2 is SYGVQD in the germline V gene (reference sequence). This CDR3 reads CASSELGLAGNTQYF. CDR3 nucleotide sequence: TGCGCCAGCAGTGAGTTGGGACTAGCCGGGAATACGCAGTATTTT.

The count of this clone is one. This chain uses TRBV7-8 with TRBJ1-1, with 7 bases matching TRBD1. J gave up 11 bases and V 5 bases, and 5 bases lay outside the gene matches. In germline, CDR1 is SGHVS, CDR2 FQNEAQ. The CDR3 contains 11 residues. The CDR3 nucleotides read TGTGCCAGCAGCCCAGGGGGGACTGCTTTCTTT. Translation: CASSPGGTAFF.